Below, one T cell receptor (beta chain) is given with its context. Its matching antigen is unknown. These data originate in a study of CD8+ T cells in alopecia areata. Following RNA extraction, reverse transcription yielded cDNA that acted as the sequencing template. Sequencing used immunoSEQ multiplex PCR; TCRdb keeps in-frame clones, though not all of them. The top ten clones hold about 3.1% of a sample with more than 95,000 clones, 35% to 40% of them seen once. V lost 4 bases, J lost 0 bases, and 7 bases stayed unmatched. From germline, CDR1 is SGHRS and CDR2 YFSETQ. There are 16 residues in the CDR3. Study-wide points: Possibly as an HLA-related effect, TCR sharing across patients appeared less clear than in mice.

Sequences were obtained from CD4+ T cells sorted from blood. The receptor was isolated from a human donor with alopecia areata. This chain joins TRBV5-1 and TRBJ2-4; 7 positions agree with TRBD1. The chain's CDR3 is CASSPGQPLAKNIQYF. CDR3 nucleotide sequence: TGCGCCAGCAGCCCGGGACAGCCTTTAGCCAAAAACATTCAGTACTTC.